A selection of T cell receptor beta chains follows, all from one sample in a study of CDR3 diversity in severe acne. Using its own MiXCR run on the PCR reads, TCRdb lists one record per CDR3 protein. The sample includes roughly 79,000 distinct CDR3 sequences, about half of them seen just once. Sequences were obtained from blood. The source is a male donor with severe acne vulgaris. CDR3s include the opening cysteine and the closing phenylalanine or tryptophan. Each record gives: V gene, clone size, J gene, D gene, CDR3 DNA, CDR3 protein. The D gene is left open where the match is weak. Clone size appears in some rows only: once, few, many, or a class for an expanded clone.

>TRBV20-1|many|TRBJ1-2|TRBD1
TGCAGTGCTAGGCTCCCGTCGCCAGGGGGCTTCGGCTATGGCTACACCTTC
CSARLPSPGGFGYGYTF
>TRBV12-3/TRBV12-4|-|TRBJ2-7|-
TGTGCCAGCGGTCTCAAGCGGAACCTGGCCTACGAGCAGTACTTC
CASGLKRNLAYEQYF
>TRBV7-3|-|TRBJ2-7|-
TGTGCTAGCAGCTACAGAGGGGGAGGGTTTACCTACGAGCAGTACTTC
CASSYRGGGFTYEQYF
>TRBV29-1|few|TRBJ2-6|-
TGCAGCGTTGAGGTAGAATCTGGGGCCAACGTCCTGACTTTC
CSVEVESGANVLTF
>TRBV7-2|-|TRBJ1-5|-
TGTGCCAGCAGGATCCAGGGCAATCAGCCCCAGCATTTT
CASRIQGNQPQHF
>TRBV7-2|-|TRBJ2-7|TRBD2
TGTGCCAGCAGCTTAAAACTAGCGGGAGCCTACGAGCAGTACTTC
CASSLKLAGAYEQYF
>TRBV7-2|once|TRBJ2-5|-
TGTGCCAGCAGCCGGAAGGACATCCAGTACTTC
CASSRKDIQYF
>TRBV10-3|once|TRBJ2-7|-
TGTGCCATCAGAGGGGGGTCGGAGCAGGGAGGCTACGAGCAGTACTTC
CAIRGGSEQGGYEQYF
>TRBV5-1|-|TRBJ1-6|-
TGCGCCAGCAGCTTACATGACAGCAACAATTCACCCCTCCACTTT
CASSLHDSNNSPLHF
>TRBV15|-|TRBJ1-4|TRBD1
TGTGCCACCAGCAGTCCGGGACAGGGTGGAAATGAAAAACTGTTTTTT
CATSSPGQGGNEKLFF
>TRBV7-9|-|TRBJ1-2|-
TGTGCCAGCAGATCGGACCAAAACTATGGCTACACCTTC
CASRSDQNYGYTF
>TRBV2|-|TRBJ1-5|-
TGTGCCAGCAGCCATGATACTGCGAATAGCAATCAGCCCCAGCATTTT
CASSHDTANSNQPQHF
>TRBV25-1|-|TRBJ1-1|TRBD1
TGTGCCAGCAGTGAAGTCTCGCAGGACAGGGGGCTTGAAGCTTTCTTT
CASSEVSQDRGLEAFF
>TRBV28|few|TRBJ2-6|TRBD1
TGTGCCAGCAGTTTACGGACAGGGATTTGGGCCAACGTCCTGACTTTC
CASSLRTGIWANVLTF
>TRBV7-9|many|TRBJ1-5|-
TGTGCCAGCAGCCAACAGGAGGCGCCCCAGCATTTT
CASSQQEAPQHF
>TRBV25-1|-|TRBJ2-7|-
TGTGCCAGCAGTGAATTGAGGGATGCGTACGAGCAGTACTTC
CASSELRDAYEQYF
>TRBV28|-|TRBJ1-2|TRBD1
TGTGCCAGCAGTCTCCAACCGGGACAGGGTAATGGCTACACCTTC
CASSLQPGQGNGYTF
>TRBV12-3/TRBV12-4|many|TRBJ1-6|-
TGTGCCAGCAGTACGGAAAGGAATTCACCCCTCCACTTT
CASSTERNSPLHF
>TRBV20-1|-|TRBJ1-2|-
TGCAGTGCTAGAGCGGCAGGGGCTAACTATGGCTACACCTTC
CSARAAGANYGYTF
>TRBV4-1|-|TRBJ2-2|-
TGTGCCAGCAGCTTGTATAATTCCCACCTGAACACCGGGGAGCTGCTTTTT
CASSLYNSHLNTGELLF
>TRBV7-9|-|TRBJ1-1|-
TGTGCCAGCAGCCAAGCTAGCGCCCATCACAAGACTGAAGCTTTCTTT
CASSQASAHHKTEAFF
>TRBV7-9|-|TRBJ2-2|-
TGTGCCAGCAGCTTGGGACCCGGGGAGCTGTTTTTT
CASSLGPGELFF
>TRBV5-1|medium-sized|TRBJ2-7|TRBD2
TGCGCCAGCAGCTTGAGCGGGGACTACGAGCAGTACTTC
CASSLSGDYEQYF
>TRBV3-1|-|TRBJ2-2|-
TGTGCCAGCAGCCAAGATTCAGGGATCGGGGAGCTGTTTTTT
CASSQDSGIGELFF